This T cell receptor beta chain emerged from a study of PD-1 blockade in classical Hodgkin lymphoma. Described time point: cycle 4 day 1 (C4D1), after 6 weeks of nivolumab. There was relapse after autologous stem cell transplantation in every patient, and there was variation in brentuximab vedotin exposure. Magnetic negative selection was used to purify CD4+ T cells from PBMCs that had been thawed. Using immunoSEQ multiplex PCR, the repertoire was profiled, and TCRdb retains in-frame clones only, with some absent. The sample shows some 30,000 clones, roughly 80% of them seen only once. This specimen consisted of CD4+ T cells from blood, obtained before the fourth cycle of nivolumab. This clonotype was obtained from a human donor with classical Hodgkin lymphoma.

The CDR3: CAWIKADYTGELFF. For the CDR3, the DNA is TGTGCCTGGATCAAGGCAGACTACACCGGGGAGCTGTTTTTT. V and J are TRBV30 and TRBJ2-2; D is unclear. The CDR3 sequence is 14 residues long. V shed 4 bases and J shed 3 bases, with 12 bases lying between them. CDR1 GTSNPN and CDR2 SVGIG come from the germline V gene (reference sequence).